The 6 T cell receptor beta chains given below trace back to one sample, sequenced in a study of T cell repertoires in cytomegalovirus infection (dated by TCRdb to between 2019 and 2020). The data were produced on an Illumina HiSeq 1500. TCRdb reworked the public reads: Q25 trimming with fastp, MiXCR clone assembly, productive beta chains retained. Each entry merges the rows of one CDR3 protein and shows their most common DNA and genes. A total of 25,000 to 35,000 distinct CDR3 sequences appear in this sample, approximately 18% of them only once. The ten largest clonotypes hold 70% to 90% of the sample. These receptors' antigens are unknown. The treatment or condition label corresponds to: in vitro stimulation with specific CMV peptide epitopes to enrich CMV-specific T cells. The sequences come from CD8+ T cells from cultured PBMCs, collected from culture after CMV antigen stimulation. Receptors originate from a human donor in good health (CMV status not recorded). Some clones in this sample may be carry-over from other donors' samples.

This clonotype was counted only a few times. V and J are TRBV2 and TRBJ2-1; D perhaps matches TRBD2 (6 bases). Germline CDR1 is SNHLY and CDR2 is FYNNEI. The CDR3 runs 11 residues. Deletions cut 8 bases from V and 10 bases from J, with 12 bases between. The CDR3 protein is CASSDGGEQFF. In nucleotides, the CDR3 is TGTGCCAGCTCTGATGGGGGGGAGCAGTTCTTC. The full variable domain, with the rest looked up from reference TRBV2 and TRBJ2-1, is EPEVTQTPSHQVTQMGQEVILRCVPISNHLYFYWYRQILGQKVEFLVSFYNNEISEKSEIFDDQFSVERPDGSNFTLKIRSTKLEDSAMYFCASSDGGEQFFGPGTRLTVL.

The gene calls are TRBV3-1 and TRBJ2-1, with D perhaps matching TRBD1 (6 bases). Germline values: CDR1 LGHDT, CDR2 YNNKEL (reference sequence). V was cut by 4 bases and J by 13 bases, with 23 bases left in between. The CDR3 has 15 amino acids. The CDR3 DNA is TGTGCCAGCAGCCCCAAACCCGACAGGTCCCGGAAACAGTTCTTC. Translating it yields CASSPKPDRSRKQFF.

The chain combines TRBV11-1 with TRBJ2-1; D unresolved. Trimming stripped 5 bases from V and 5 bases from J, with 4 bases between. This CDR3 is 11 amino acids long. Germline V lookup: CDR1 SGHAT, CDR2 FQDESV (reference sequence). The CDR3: CASSPHNEQFF. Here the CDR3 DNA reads TGTGCCAGCAGCCCACACAATGAGCAGTTCTTC. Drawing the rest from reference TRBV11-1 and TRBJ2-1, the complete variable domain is EAEVAQSPRYKITEKSQAVAFWCDPISGHATLYWYRQILGQGPELLVQFQDESVVDDSQLPKDRFSAERLKGVDSTLKIQPAELGDSAMYLCASSPHNEQFFGPGTRLTVL.

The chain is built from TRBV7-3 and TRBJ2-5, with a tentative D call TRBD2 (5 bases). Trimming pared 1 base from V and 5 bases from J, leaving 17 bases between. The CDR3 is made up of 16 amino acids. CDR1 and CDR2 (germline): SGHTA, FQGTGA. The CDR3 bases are TGTGCCAGCAGCTTAATAGGTAGAGGGCCTCTGGAGACCCAGTACTTC. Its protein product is CASSLIGRGPLETQYF.

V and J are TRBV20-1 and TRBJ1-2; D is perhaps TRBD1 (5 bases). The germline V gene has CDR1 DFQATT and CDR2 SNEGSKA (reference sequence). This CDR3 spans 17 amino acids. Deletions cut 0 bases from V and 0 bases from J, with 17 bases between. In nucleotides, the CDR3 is TGCAGTGCTAGAGATCTTTGGCGACAGCCCGCTAACTATGGCTACACCTTC. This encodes CSARDLWRQPANYGYTF.

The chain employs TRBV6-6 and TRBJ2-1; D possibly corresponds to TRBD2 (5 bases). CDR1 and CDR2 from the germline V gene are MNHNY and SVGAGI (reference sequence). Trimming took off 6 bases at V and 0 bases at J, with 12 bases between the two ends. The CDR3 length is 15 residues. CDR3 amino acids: CASSPSRSSYNEQFF. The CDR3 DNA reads TGTGCCAGCAGCCCTAGCCGTAGCTCCTACAATGAGCAGTTCTTC.